Each of the 29 T cell receptor delta chains below was sequenced from the same sample in a study of Vδ1+ human thymocytes. These receptors are not linked to any known antigen. Regarding the study as a whole: Thymic TRG and TRD repertoires appeared highly polyclonal.

Sequences come from RNA converted to cDNA by reverse transcription. The CDR3 regions were amplified by multiplex PCR from V-gene primers to a constant-region primer. TCRdb re-called the multiplex PCR reads with CATT. The table records some 54,000 delta-chain clones, less than 20% of them present only once. Sequenced material: Vdelta1+ gamma-delta thymocytes from the thymus. Sample subset: FACS-sorted CD3+ TCRalphabeta- TCRVdelta1+ TCRVdelta2- thymocytes. The source is a boy under three years old who had congenital heart surgery.

The sample holds a few counts of this clone. V gene TRDV3 combines with J gene TRDJ1; D is unresolved. With 1 base removed from V and 1 base from J, the gap between germline ends came to 10 bases. CDR1 is TVYSNPD and CDR2 is GDNSRS in the germline V gene (reference sequence). CDR3 length equals 13 residues. The DNA for the CDR3 is TGTGCCTTTAAACCCCAGGGCACCGATAAACTCATCTTT. This translates into CAFKPQGTDKLIF.

This clone was seen more than once but under ten times. The V gene is TRDV1, the J gene TRDJ1; TRDD2 is a possible D gene (6 bases). CDR1 is TSWWSYY and CDR2 is QGS in the germline V gene. The ends were cut back, 4 bases at V and 0 bases at J, with 21 bases in the middle. The CDR3 loop spans 18 amino acids. CDR3: CALGVAPTHTAYTDKLIF. CDR3 coding DNA: TGTGCTCTTGGGGTCGCTCCTACCCACACTGCGTACACCGATAAACTCATCTTT.

The chain recombines TRDV1 with TRDJ1; TRDD3 agrees at 10 bases. CDR1 TSWWSYY and CDR2 QGS come from the germline V gene. J gave up 0 bases and V 4 bases, and 2 bases lay outside the gene matches. The CDR3 runs to 15 residues. The CDR3: CALGGTGGYTDKLIF. CDR3 bases: TGTGCTCTTGGGGGTACTGGGGGATACACCGATAAACTCATCTTT.

Only a few counts were recorded for this clone. The chain joins TRAV29/DV5 to TRDJ1; weak D call: TRDD2 (5 bases). Trimming cost V 4 bases and J 3 bases, with 19 bases left between them. The CDR3 has 15 residues. CDR1 and CDR2 from the germline V gene are NSMFDY and ISSIKDK. The CDR3 protein is CAARQRVLEADKLIF. CDR3 DNA: TGTGCAGCACGTCAAAGGGTCCTAGAGGCCGATAAACTCATCTTT.

This clone came up many times. The rearrangement uses TRDV2 and TRDJ1; TRDD3 aligns across 12 bases. V gave up 0 bases and J gave up 0 bases; unmatched junction bases: 13. This CDR3 region has 20 residues. The germline V gene encodes CDR1 GEAIGNYY and CDR2 EKD. The CDR3 sequence is CACDTGFLYWGIPYTDKLIF. The DNA of the CDR3 is TGTGCCTGTGACACCGGTTTCCTCTACTGGGGGATACCGTACACCGATAAACTCATCTTT.

The chain uses TRDV1 and TRDJ1, with 7 bases fitting TRDD3. CDR1 is TSWWSYY, CDR2 QGS, per germline. The trim removed 5 bases at V and 1 base at J, leaving 22 bases unmatched. The CDR3 totals 20 residues. The CDR3 bases are TGTGCTCTTGGGAATGCCACCCAGGGACCTGTGGGGGACCTCACCGATAAACTCATCTTT. It encodes CALGNATQGPVGDLTDKLIF.

V and J are TRDV1 and TRDJ1; 9 positions match TRDD3. The CDR3 has 17 amino acids. Germline V gene sequence: CDR1 TSWWSYY, CDR2 QGS. V shed 4 bases, J shed 6 bases, and the junction held 15 bases outside the gene matches. In DNA, the CDR3 is TGTGCTCTTGGGGTTCCAGTACTGGGGGAGACGCGCCATAAACTCATCTTT. The encoded protein is CALGVPVLGETRHKLIF.

The genes are TRDV1 and TRDJ1; 9 nucleotides line up with TRDD3. Per germline, CDR1 TSWWSYY and CDR2 QGS. J was trimmed by 4 bases and V by 5 bases; bases with no gene match: 14. The CDR3 runs to 17 residues. The CDR3 sequence: CALGYPHVGGILDKLIF. CDR3 DNA sequence: TGTGCTCTTGGGTACCCCCATGTCGGGGGGATACTCGATAAACTCATCTTT.

This clone showed up just a few times. The chain uses TRDV1 and TRDJ1; D might be TRDD3 (5 bases). Germline V gene data show CDR1 as TSWWSYY and CDR2 as QGS. The CDR3 sequence is 19 residues long. The V end lost 3 bases, the J end lost 2 bases, and 25 bases lay between the germline ends. CDR3 nucleotide sequence: TGTGCTCTTGGGGAGGCTATTTCCCCGAGTGTAGGGGGTACCGATAAACTCATCTTT. It is translated as CALGEAISPSVGGTDKLIF.

J is TRDJ1 and V is TRDV1; 7 bases are shared with TRDD3. Unmatched junction bases numbered 21, after V lost 2 bases and J lost 0 bases. Per the germline V gene, CDR1 is TSWWSYY and CDR2 is QGS. The CDR3 contains 21 residues. CDR3 sequence (DNA): TGTGCTCTTGGGGAAATTTGTAAATTCCTGGGGGTTCTCGTGTACACCGATAAACTCATCTTT. This gives the protein CALGEICKFLGVLVYTDKLIF.

In its sample, this clone is medium-sized. The chain links TRDV2 to TRDJ1; 7 bases map to TRDD3. The CDR3 has 18 residues. Germline loops: CDR1 GEAIGNYY, CDR2 EKD. J lost 0 bases, V lost 2 bases, and 14 bases had no gene match. The CDR3 loop is CACDKGTLLGIHTDKLIF. The CDR3 DNA reads as TGTGCCTGTGACAAAGGAACCTTACTGGGGATTCACACCGATAAACTCATCTTT.

This clone appeared a few times. This chain connects TRDV1 to TRDJ1; 9 nucleotides line up with TRDD2. In germline, CDR1 is TSWWSYY, CDR2 QGS. The CDR3 sequence is 19 residues long. Trimming at V came to 3 bases and at J to 1 base, leaving 15 bases not matched to a gene. CDR3 amino acids: CALGEHLPTRSKITDKLIF. CDR3 nucleotides: TGTGCTCTTGGGGAGCACCTTCCTACCCGATCAAAGATCACCGATAAACTCATCTTT.

The rearrangement links TRDV1 to TRDJ1; 13 bases agree with TRDD3. Losses at the gene ends were 0 bases for V and 0 bases for J; bases not matched to a gene: 22. Germline values: CDR1 TSWWSYY, CDR2 QGS. The CDR3 spans 24 residues. In nucleotides, the CDR3 is TGTGCTCTTGGGGAACTTCCTACTGGAAACTGGGGGATACGCTCACTCTTGTACACCGATAAACTCATCTTT. This encodes CALGELPTGNWGIRSLLYTDKLIF.

This clone was counted between two and nine times. This chain joins TRDV1 and TRDJ1, with 9 bases that match TRDD2. The junction had 18 bases not matched to a gene; V was cut back by 7 bases and J by 0 bases. CDR1 is TSWWSYY and CDR2 is QGS in the germline V gene. The CDR3 is 19 residues long. The CDR3 nucleotides read TGTGCTCTTGCCCCCTTCCTACAAGAATACGACTGGTACACCGATAAACTCATCTTT. This gives the protein CALAPFLQEYDWYTDKLIF.

Concerning this clone: A read error may explain this, as a much larger clone is one base away. The chain employs TRDV2 and TRDJ1, with TRDD3 identical over 13 bases. The CDR3 runs 15 residues. Germline CDR1 GEAIGNYY, CDR2 EKD. This CDR3 is CAWLLGDTATDKPIF. The CDR3 DNA is TGTGCCTGGCTACTGGGGGATACGGCCACCGATAAACCCATCTTT.

The genes are TRDV1 and TRDJ1; 12 nucleotides align to TRDD3. V dropped 2 bases and J dropped 0; count of bases not matched to a gene: 10. Germline V gene data show CDR1 as TSWWSYY and CDR2 as QGS. The CDR3 is 19 amino acids. DNA for the CDR3: TGTGCTCTTGGGGAAGGGGACTGGGGGATACCCAAGTACACCGATAAACTCATCTTT. This translates into CALGEGDWGIPKYTDKLIF.

This sequence joins TRDV1 and TRDJ1, with 7 bases that match TRDD2. The CDR3 runs 19 residues. Losses at the gene ends were 5 bases for V and 0 bases for J; bases not matched to a gene: 18. The germline CDR1 and CDR2 sequences are TSWWSYY and QGS. This CDR3 reads CALGIYSYALVRNTDKLIF. In nucleotides, the CDR3 is TGTGCTCTTGGGATTTATTCCTACGCCTTGGTAAGGAACACCGATAAACTCATCTTT.

A word on this clone: Other DNA sequences in this specimen translate into the identical CDR3. The chain recombines TRDV1 with TRDJ1; 8 nucleotides line up with TRDD3. The CDR3 spans 18 residues. CDR1 is TSWWSYY, CDR2 QGS, per germline. V trimming: 4 bases; J trimming: 3 bases; junction bases outside the gene matches: 16. CDR3 sequence reads: CALGVLQKWGIFADKLIF. DNA for the CDR3: TGTGCTCTTGGGGTCCTACAGAAGTGGGGGATTTTCGCCGATAAACTCATCTTT.

This clone has a handful of counts. The chain employs TRDV1 and TRDJ1; 13 bases fit TRDD3. V lost 1 base and J lost 0; bases outside the gene matches: 26. The germline CDR1 and CDR2 sequences are TSWWSYY and QGS. The CDR3 has 25 residues. The CDR3: CALGEHPFLHRVLGDTVGYTDKLIF. CDR3 DNA: TGTGCTCTTGGGGAACACCCCTTCCTACACAGAGTACTGGGGGATACGGTGGGGTACACCGATAAACTCATCTTT.

A note on this clone: This sample includes further DNA sequences coding for the same CDR3. The genes are TRDV1 and TRDJ1; unclear D gene. Looked up from germline, CDR1 is TSWWSYY and CDR2 is QGS. Trimming shortened V by 1 base and J by 0 bases, and 9 bases separated the two germline ends. The CDR3 is 15 amino acids. The CDR3 loop reads CALGERPPYTDKLIF. The CDR3 DNA follows: TGTGCTCTTGGGGAACGCCCCCCCTACACCGATAAACTCATCTTT.

This rearrangement joins TRDV1 to TRDJ1; D is perhaps TRDD3 (6 bases). The V gene lost 4 bases and the J gene lost 0 bases, with 24 bases spanning the gap. Looked up from germline, CDR1 is TSWWSYY and CDR2 is QGS. The length of the CDR3 is 19 residues. The CDR3 loop reads CALGGDGETPGEYTDKLIF. The DNA for the CDR3 is TGTGCTCTTGGGGGAGACGGGGAAACCCCGGGGGAATACACCGATAAACTCATCTTT.

V usage is TRDV1 and J usage is TRDJ1, with a possible D match to TRDD3 (6 bases). The CDR3 sequence is 19 residues long. V lost 2 bases and J lost 0, with 22 bases in between. CDR1 TSWWSYY and CDR2 QGS come from the germline V gene. CDR3 region: CALGEGANGGSRYTDKLIF. CDR3 nucleotides: TGTGCTCTTGGGGAAGGGGCGAATGGGGGGTCTCGTTACACCGATAAACTCATCTTT.

This clone turned up a few times. V is TRDV1 and J is TRDJ1; 13 bases match TRDD3. V lost 0 bases and J lost 0; bases outside the gene matches: 16. The CDR3 has 22 amino acids. CDR1 and CDR2 (germline): TSWWSYY, QGS. DNA for the CDR3: TGTGCTCTTGGGGAACTTAAGGAACAGTACTGGGGGATACGCCCGTACACCGATAAACTCATCTTT. Translating gives CALGELKEQYWGIRPYTDKLIF.

The chain recombines TRDV2 with TRDJ1; 11 positions match TRDD3. CDR3 length equals 20 residues. V shed 0 bases and J 0 bases; nucleotides not matched to a gene: 14. Looked up from germline, CDR1 is GEAIGNYY and CDR2 is EKD. The CDR3 reads CACDTDRYWGIKRYTDKLIF. DNA for the CDR3: TGTGCCTGTGACACCGATCGGTACTGGGGGATAAAGCGGTACACCGATAAACTCATCTTT.

About this clone: Relative to the germline gene, one junction end is altered; a read error may explain this. The chain recombines TRDV1 with TRDJ1; 10 nucleotides line up with TRDD3. Germline V gene sequence: CDR1 TSWWSYY, CDR2 QGS. The CDR3 sequence is 22 residues long. The CDR3 DNA reads as TGTGCTCTTATGTCTCGGAAACACCTCACTGGGGGATCCACGCGGGGGACCGCTAAACTCATCTTT. Translated: CALMSRKHLTGGSTRGTAKLIF.

The rearrangement joins TRDV1 to TRDJ1; 9 bases are shared with TRDD3. CDR3 length: 19 amino acids. Germline-derived CDR1 and CDR2 are TSWWSYY and QGS. Trimming removed 6 bases from V and 0 bases from J; junction bases left unmatched: 17. The CDR3 nucleotides are TGTGCTCTTGGAGGGAGGGGGTCTGGGGGATGTTCGTACACCGATAAACTCATCTTT. Encoded protein: CALGGRGSGGCSYTDKLIF.

V gene TRDV2 combines with J gene TRDJ1; D unresolved. The CDR3 length is 15 residues. Germline CDR1 and CDR2: GEAIGNYY and EKD. V lost 2 bases and J 0 bases, leaving 12 bases between the germline ends. CDR3 in DNA: TGTGCCTGTGACATTCGTACTGCGTACACCGATAAACTCATCTTT. Protein sequence: CACDIRTAYTDKLIF.

This clone was found a few times. The rearrangement uses TRDV1 and TRDJ1, with 9 positions matching TRDD2. The CDR3 consists of 20 residues. V was clipped by 6 bases and J by 3 bases; unmatched bases: 23. CDR1 TSWWSYY and CDR2 QGS come from the germline V gene. In DNA, the CDR3 is TGTGCTCTTGGTCCAAGACCTTCCTACGTACTTTGGGGGGAATCCGATAAACTCATCTTT. Residues: CALGPRPSYVLWGESDKLIF.

This clone has only a few counts. The gene calls are TRDV1 and TRDJ1; 13 bases match TRDD3. The germline V gene encodes CDR1 TSWWSYY and CDR2 QGS. This CDR3 spans 21 amino acids. J lost 7 bases, V lost 5 bases, and 25 bases had no gene match. CDR3 in DNA: TGTGCTCTTGGGAAGGGCCCTAGTCGCGATTACTGGGGGATACGCGCAGGTAAACTCATCTTT. This gives the protein CALGKGPSRDYWGIRAGKLIF.